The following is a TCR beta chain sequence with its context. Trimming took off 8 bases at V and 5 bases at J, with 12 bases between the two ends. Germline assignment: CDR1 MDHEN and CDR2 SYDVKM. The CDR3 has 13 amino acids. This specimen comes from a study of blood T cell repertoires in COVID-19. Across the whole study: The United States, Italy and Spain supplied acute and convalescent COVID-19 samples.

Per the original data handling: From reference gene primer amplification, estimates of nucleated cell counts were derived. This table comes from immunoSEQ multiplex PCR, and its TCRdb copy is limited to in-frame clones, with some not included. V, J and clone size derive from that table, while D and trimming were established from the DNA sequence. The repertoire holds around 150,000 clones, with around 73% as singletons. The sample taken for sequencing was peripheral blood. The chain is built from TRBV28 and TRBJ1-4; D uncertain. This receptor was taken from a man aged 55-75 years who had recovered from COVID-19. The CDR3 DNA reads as TGTGCCAGCGCTCTCCCGGGGAATGAAAAACTGTTTTTT. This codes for CASALPGNEKLFF.